Below, 17 T cell receptor beta chains from the same sample are listed, as sequenced in a study of blood T cell repertoires in COVID-19. Using immunoSEQ multiplex PCR, the repertoire was profiled, and TCRdb retains in-frame clones only, with some absent. Of a few hundred thousand clones listed, approximately 81% are singletons. The material sequenced was peripheral blood. These receptors were obtained from a woman older than 75 with acute or convalescent COVID-19.

The V gene is TRBV19, the J gene TRBJ2-7; TRBD1 matches 10 bases. CDR1 is LNHDA and CDR2 is SQIVND in the germline V gene (reference sequence). V dropped 4 bases and J dropped 4; count of bases not matched to a gene: 7. The CDR3 consists of 15 residues. This CDR3 reads CASSRAGTGVYEQYF. The CDR3 region has the DNA TGTGCCAGTAGTAGGGCCGGGACAGGGGTGTACGAGCAGTACTTC.

This clone was recorded once. This chain joins TRBV7-6 and TRBJ2-7; 9 positions match TRBD1. The junction had 10 bases not matched to a gene; V was cut back by 5 bases and J by 2 bases. The length of the CDR3 is 16 residues. The germline V gene encodes CDR1 SGHVS and CDR2 FNYEAQ. CDR3: CASSRQTGGIAYEQYF. As DNA, the CDR3 is TGTGCCAGCAGCCGGCAAACAGGGGGCATCGCCTACGAGCAGTACTTC.

The chain couples TRBV7-6 to TRBJ2-1; the match to TRBD2 covers 7 bases. Per germline, CDR1 SGHVS and CDR2 FNYEAQ. This CDR3 spans 15 amino acids. V gave up 5 bases and J gave up 1 base; unmatched junction bases: 5. CDR3 in amino acids: CASSPRGGSYNEQFF. In DNA form, the CDR3 reads TGTGCCAGCAGCCCCCGCGGGGGATCCTACAATGAGCAGTTCTTC.

This clone has only one observation. The V call is TRBV18, the J call TRBJ1-2; 7 positions match TRBD1. The CDR3 totals 14 residues. CDR1 is KGHSH, CDR2 LQKENI, per germline. Trimming cost V 2 bases and J 6 bases; bases outside gene matches: 6. In nucleotides, the CDR3 is TGTGCCAGCTCACCAGCAGGGGGATATGATGGCTACACCTTC. It codes for CASSPAGGYDGYTF. The full variable domain, its missing parts supplied by reference TRBV18 and TRBJ1-2, is NAGVMQNPRHLVRRRGQEARLRCSPMKGHSHVYWYRQLPEEGLKFMVYLQKENIIDESGMPKERFSAEFPKEGPSILRIQQVVRGDSAAYFCASSPAGGYDGYTFGSGTRLTVV.

Comment on this clone: Its ends do not fully match the called genes, so a read error is possible. The sample holds other DNA sequences that translate to the same CDR3. This chain connects TRBV18 to TRBJ2-7; 8 nucleotides align to TRBD1. CDR3 length: 15 amino acids. Germline CDR1 reads KGHSH; CDR2 reads LQKENI. CDR3 amino acids: CASLPEPGGSYEQYF. CDR3 coding DNA: TGTGCCAGCCTACCAGAGCCAGGGGGCTCCTACGAGCAGTATTTC.

The chain has TRBV11-3 and TRBJ2-3; tentative D call: TRBD2 (5 bases). The V end was cut by 2 bases, the J end by 0 bases, with 15 bases between. The CDR3 is 17 amino acids. Per the germline V gene, CDR1 is SGHNT and CDR2 is YENEEA. The chain's CDR3 is CASSLLAGPSSTDTQYF. The CDR3, as DNA: TGTGCCAGCAGCTTACTAGCCGGACCGTCTAGCACAGATACGCAGTATTTT.

This clone was observed once. The chain carries TRBV14 and TRBJ2-5; 8 positions match TRBD2. CDR1 and CDR2 (germline): SGHDN, FVKESK. The CDR3 spans 13 residues. V shed 8 bases, J shed 5 bases, and the junction held 7 bases outside the gene matches. CDR3 loop: CASGGSGAETQYF. The CDR3 region has the DNA TGTGCCAGCGGCGGTAGCGGGGCGGAGACCCAGTACTTC.

This chain links TRBV30 with TRBJ1-1, with 10 positions matching TRBD1. In germline, CDR1 is GTSNPN, CDR2 SVGIG (reference sequence). J was trimmed by 4 bases and V by 2 bases; bases with no gene match: 4. The length of the CDR3 is 14 residues. The DNA for the CDR3 is TGTGCCTGGAGTCGGGACAGGGGCGTCACTGAAGCTTTCTTT. Encoded protein: CAWSRDRGVTEAFF.

CDR3 loop: CASSVQGSGNTIYF. The CDR3 nucleotides read TGTGCCAGCAGCGTACAGGGGTCTGGAAACACCATATATTTT. The gene calls are TRBV7-9 and TRBJ1-3; 7 bases match TRBD1. Looked up from germline, CDR1 is SEHNR and CDR2 is FQNEAQ (reference sequence). V shed 5 bases and J 1 base; nucleotides not matched to a gene: 2. This CDR3 spans 14 amino acids.

J is TRBJ1-2 and V is TRBV7-9; D gene unclear. This CDR3 is 12 amino acids long. V was trimmed by 2 bases and J by 6 bases, leaving 7 bases between them. Germline V gene sequence: CDR1 SEHNR, CDR2 FQNEAQ (reference sequence). The CDR3 DNA reads TGTGCCAGCAGCTTAATTAGCGATGGCTACACCTTC. Protein product: CASSLISDGYTF. Filled out from reference TRBV7-9 and TRBJ1-2, the complete variable domain reads DTGVSQNPRHKITKRGQNVTFRCDPISEHNRLYWYRQTLGQGPEFLTYFQNEAQLEKSRLLSDRFSAERPKGSFSTLEIQRTEQGDSAMYLCASSLISDGYTFGSGTRLTVV.

This clone turned up a few times. The chain carries TRBV27 and TRBJ2-5; 7 positions match TRBD2. The germline V gene has CDR1 MNHEY and CDR2 SMNVEV (reference sequence). V dropped 4 bases and J dropped 6; count of bases not matched to a gene: 5. The CDR3 runs 13 residues. CDR3 protein: CASSSAGAKTQYF. CDR3 nucleotides: TGTGCCAGCAGTTCGGCGGGAGCGAAGACCCAGTACTTC.

The chain recombines TRBV7-9 with TRBJ1-6, with D possibly TRBD1 on 5 matching bases. Germline values: CDR1 SEHNR, CDR2 FQNEAQ (reference sequence). V lost 5 bases and J lost 7, with 27 bases in between. The CDR3 totals 19 residues. CDR3 loop: CASSPVKAGTQLRNSPLHF. DNA of the CDR3: TGTGCCAGCAGCCCAGTAAAAGCGGGGACGCAGCTTCGGAATTCACCCCTCCACTTT.

A single count supports this clone. This chain links TRBV15 with TRBJ1-3, with D maybe TRBD1 (5 bases). Germline values: CDR1 LNHNV, CDR2 YYDKDF (reference sequence). The CDR3 has 15 amino acids. The V and J ends lost 0 bases and 2 bases respectively, with 8 bases between them. The CDR3 protein is CATSRDPGTGNTIYF. The CDR3 bases are TGTGCCACCAGCAGAGATCCAGGGACTGGAAACACCATATATTTT.

This clone was picked up a small number of times. The V and J genes are TRBV18 and TRBJ1-2; possible D gene TRBD1, 5 bases. V lost 3 bases, J lost 2 bases, and 10 bases lay in between. In germline, CDR1 is KGHSH, CDR2 LQKENI. This CDR3 has 14 amino acids. The CDR3 DNA sequence: TGTGCCAGCTCACCCGGGGGGTTGAACTATGGCTACACCTTC. Encoded protein: CASSPGGLNYGYTF.

V gene TRBV29-1 combines with J gene TRBJ1-5; TRBD1 is a possible D gene (6 bases). The germline V gene encodes CDR1 SQVTM and CDR2 ANQGSEA. The V end was cut by 6 bases, the J end by 1 base, with 10 bases between. The CDR3 is 13 residues long. CDR3 sequence reads: CSVVQGSNQPQHF. CDR3 coding DNA: TGCAGCGTCGTCCAGGGGAGCAATCAGCCCCAGCATTTT. Filled out from reference TRBV29-1 and TRBJ1-5, the complete variable domain reads SAVISQKPSRDICQRGTSLTIQCQVDSQVTMMFWYRQQPGQSLTLIATANQGSEATYESGFVIDKFPISRPNLTFSTLTVSNMSPEDSSIYLCSVVQGSNQPQHFGDGTRLSIL.

This clone has just a few counts. The V and J genes are TRBV19 and TRBJ1-5, with D maybe TRBD1 (5 bases). The CDR3 extends over 15 amino acids. The V and J ends lost 6 bases and 5 bases respectively, with 17 bases between them. From germline, CDR1 is LNHDA and CDR2 SQIVND (reference sequence). The CDR3 DNA follows: TGTGCCAGTAGCCAAGGGGCCTTAACCCATCAGCCCCAGCATTTT. Protein: CASSQGALTHQPQHF.

The chain recombines TRBV30 with TRBJ2-3; tentatively, D is TRBD2 (6 bases). There are 16 residues in the CDR3. Germline V gene lookup returns CDR1 GTSNPN and CDR2 SVGIG (reference sequence). V was cut by 4 bases and J by 1 base, with 18 bases left in between. CDR3 region: CAWNHPGLLRTDTQYF. The CDR3 DNA reads TGTGCCTGGAACCACCCGGGACTTCTCCGCACAGATACGCAGTATTTT. Based on the CDR3 plus reference TRBV30 and TRBJ2-3, the full variable domain is SQTIHQWPATLVQPVGSPLSLECTVEGTSNPNLYWYRQAAGRGLQLLFYSVGIGQISSEVPQNLSASRPQDRQFILSSKKLLLSDSGFYLCAWNHPGLLRTDTQYFGPGTRLTVL.